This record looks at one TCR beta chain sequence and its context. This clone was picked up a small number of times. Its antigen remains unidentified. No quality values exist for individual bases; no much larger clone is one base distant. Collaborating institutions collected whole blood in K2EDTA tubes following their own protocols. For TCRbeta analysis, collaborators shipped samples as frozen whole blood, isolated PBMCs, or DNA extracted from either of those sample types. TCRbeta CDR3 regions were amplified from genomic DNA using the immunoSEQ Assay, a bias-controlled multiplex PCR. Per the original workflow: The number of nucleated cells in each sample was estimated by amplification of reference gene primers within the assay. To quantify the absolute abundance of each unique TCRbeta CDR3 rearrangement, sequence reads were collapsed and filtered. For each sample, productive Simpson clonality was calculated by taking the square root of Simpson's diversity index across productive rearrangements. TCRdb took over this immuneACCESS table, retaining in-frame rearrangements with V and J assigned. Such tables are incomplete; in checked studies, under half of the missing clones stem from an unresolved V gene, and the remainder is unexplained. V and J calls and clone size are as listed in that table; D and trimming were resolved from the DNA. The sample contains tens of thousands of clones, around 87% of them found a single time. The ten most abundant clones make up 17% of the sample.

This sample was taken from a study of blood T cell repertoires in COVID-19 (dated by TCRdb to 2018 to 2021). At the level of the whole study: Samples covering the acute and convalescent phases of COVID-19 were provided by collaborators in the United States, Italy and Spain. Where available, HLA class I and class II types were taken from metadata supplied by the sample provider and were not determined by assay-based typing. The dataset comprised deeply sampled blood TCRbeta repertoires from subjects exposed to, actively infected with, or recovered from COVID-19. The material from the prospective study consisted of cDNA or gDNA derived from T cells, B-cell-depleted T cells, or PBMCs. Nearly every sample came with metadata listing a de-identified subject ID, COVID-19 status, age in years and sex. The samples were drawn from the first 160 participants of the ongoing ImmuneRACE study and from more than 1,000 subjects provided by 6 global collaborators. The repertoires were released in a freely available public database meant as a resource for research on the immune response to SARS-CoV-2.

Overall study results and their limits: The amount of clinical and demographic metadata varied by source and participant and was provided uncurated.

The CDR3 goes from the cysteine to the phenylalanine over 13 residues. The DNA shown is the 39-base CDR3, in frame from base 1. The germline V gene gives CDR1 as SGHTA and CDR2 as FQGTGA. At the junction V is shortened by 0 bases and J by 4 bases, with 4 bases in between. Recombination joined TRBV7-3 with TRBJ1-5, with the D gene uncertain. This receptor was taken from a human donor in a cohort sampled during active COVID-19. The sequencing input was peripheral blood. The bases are TGTGCCAGCAGCTTAACGTCAAATCAGCCCCAGCATTTT. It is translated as CASSLTSNQPQHF.